These 26 T cell receptor beta chains originate from one sample sequenced in a study of T cells in Graves' hyperthyroidism and ophthalmopathy. TCR beta CDR3 regions were amplified from RNA. HTBI primers drove first-round RT-PCR of the TCR CDR3. TCRdb called the multiplex PCR reads again in MiXCR, with one record for every CDR3 protein. The sample includes 90,000 to 120,000 distinct CDR3 sequences, approximately 15% of them seen just once. The sequenced material came from blood. All receptors come from a woman aged 50 to 60 with Graves' hyperthyroidism.

Many counts were recorded for this clonotype. V usage is TRBV11-2 and J usage is TRBJ2-2; unclear D gene. The ends were cut back, 3 bases at V and 2 bases at J, with 1 base in the middle. This CDR3 has 12 residues. In germline, CDR1 is SGHAT, CDR2 FQNNGV. CDR3 amino acids: CASSFNTGELFF. CDR3 bases: TGTGCCAGCAGCTTTAACACCGGGGAGCTGTTTTTT.

The J gene is TRBJ2-1, the V gene TRBV5-1, with 7 bases that match TRBD1. The CDR3 length is 13 residues. Germline CDR1 SGHRS, CDR2 YFSETQ. V was clipped by 3 bases and J by 10 bases; unmatched bases: 7. The CDR3 nucleotides are TGCGCCAGCAGCTACTCAGGGGGTTCCGAGCAGTTCTTC. Its protein product is CASSYSGGSEQFF.

Only one count was recorded for this clonotype. The chain carries TRBV11-2 and TRBJ2-1; D could derive from TRBD1 or TRBD2 (5 bases each). In germline, CDR1 is SGHAT, CDR2 FQNNGV. The length of the CDR3 is 16 residues. Trimming stripped 5 bases from V and 6 bases from J, with 20 bases between. The CDR3 sequence is CASSPGGLLGANEQFF. The CDR3 coding sequence is TGTGCCAGCAGCCCCGGAGGTCTGCTAGGGGCCAATGAGCAGTTCTTC.

This clonotype appeared many times. This chain uses TRBV18 with TRBJ2-3; D is ambiguous. CDR1 and CDR2 from the germline V gene are KGHSH and LQKENI. This CDR3 comprises 15 residues. Trimming stripped 2 bases from V and 2 bases from J, with 11 bases between. The CDR3 bases are TGTGCCAGCTCACCAATACATCGGACCACAGATACGCAGTATTTT. Amino acids: CASSPIHRTTDTQYF.

This clonotype was counted at least ten times. This chain links TRBV20-1 with TRBJ1-4; 8 bases fit TRBD1. The germline gives CDR1 DFQATT, CDR2 SNEGSKA (reference sequence). V dropped 2 bases and J dropped 6; count of bases not matched to a gene: 5. The CDR3 spans 14 residues. The CDR3 is CSARTGGHDEKLFF. The CDR3 region has the DNA TGCAGTGCTAGAACAGGGGGACATGATGAAAAACTGTTTTTT.

In its sample, this clonotype was seen many times. The chain combines TRBV2 with TRBJ1-6; weak D call: TRBD1 (5 bases). This CDR3 comprises 12 residues. V was pared by 3 bases and J by 10 bases, with 7 bases between. CDR1 is SNHLY, CDR2 FYNNEI, per germline. The CDR3 region is CASSDTGSPLHF. CDR3 nucleotides: TGTGCCAGCAGTGATACAGGATCACCCCTCCACTTT.

This clonotype was observed at least ten times. The CDR3 bases are TGTGCCAGCAGTTTCTGGCAGGGATTTAACTATGGCTACACCTTC. Residues: CASSFWQGFNYGYTF. The chain is built from TRBV28 and TRBJ1-2; D possibly corresponds to TRBD1 (5 bases). The V end lost 3 bases, the J end lost 1 base, and 12 bases lay between the germline ends. This CDR3 comprises 15 residues. The V gene's germline CDR1 is MDHEN and CDR2 SYDVKM.

This clonotype has ten or more counts. The gene calls are TRBV28 and TRBJ2-1, with 11 bases lining up with TRBD2. The CDR3 is 15 amino acids. V was clipped by 7 bases and J by 2 bases; unmatched bases: 4. CDR1 is MDHEN and CDR2 is SYDVKM in the germline V gene. CDR3: CASTKLAGAYNEQFF. CDR3 in DNA: TGTGCCAGCACGAAACTAGCGGGAGCCTACAATGAGCAGTTCTTC.

This clonotype was detected only a few times. The gene calls are TRBV20-1 and TRBJ2-1; 8 bases align to TRBD2. The CDR3 contains 17 residues. With V trimmed by 5 bases and J by 4 bases, 16 bases remained unmatched. Germline V gene lookup returns CDR1 DFQATT and CDR2 SNEGSKA (reference sequence). CDR3 region: CSAPVMAAGEKYNEQFF. CDR3 DNA sequence: TGCAGTGCTCCCGTTATGGCAGCGGGAGAGAAATACAATGAGCAGTTCTTC.

This clonotype was seen repeatedly, ten times or more. The chain recombines TRBV6-1 with TRBJ2-2, with D perhaps TRBD1 or TRBD2 (5 bases each). Trimming removed 7 bases from V and 3 bases from J, with 21 bases in between. Germline CDR1 reads MNHNS; CDR2 reads SASEGT. CDR3 size: 17 residues. As DNA, the CDR3 is TGTGCCAGCACCCAAGACGGGGCGGGTTTCGACACCGGGGAGCTGTTTTTT. Protein: CASTQDGAGFDTGELFF.

This clonotype was found many times. The J gene is TRBJ2-3, the V gene TRBV2; D gene ambiguous. Trimming took 7 bases from V and 0 from J, leaving 11 bases between them. There are 14 residues in the CDR3. CDR1 is SNHLY and CDR2 is FYNNEI in the germline V gene. CDR3 sequence: CASTSAASTDTQYF. CDR3 nucleotide sequence: TGTGCCAGCACGTCCGCAGCTAGCACAGATACGCAGTATTTT. The complete variable domain, with remaining parts taken from reference TRBV2 and TRBJ2-3, reads EPEVTQTPSHQVTQMGQEVILRCVPISNHLYFYWYRQILGQKVEFLVSFYNNEISEKSEIFDDQFSVERPDGSNFTLKIRSTKLEDSAMYFCASTSAASTDTQYFGPGTRLTVL.

This clonotype was counted at least ten times. This chain links TRBV28 with TRBJ2-2, with D uncertain. CDR1 MDHEN and CDR2 SYDVKM come from the germline V gene. V shed 6 bases and J shed 7 bases, with 18 bases lying between them. CDR3 size: 15 residues. This chain's CDR3 is CASSQRKAIFGELFF. As DNA, the CDR3 is TGTGCCAGCAGCCAAAGGAAGGCCATTTTCGGGGAGCTGTTTTTT.

This sequence joins TRBV11-3 and TRBJ1-1; the D gene is possibly TRBD1 (5 bases). The CDR3 runs 14 residues. V was trimmed by 5 bases and J by 2 bases, leaving 12 bases between them. Germline assignment: CDR1 SGHNT and CDR2 YENEEA. The CDR3 DNA reads TGTGCCAGCAGCCCGGGTACAGGAAACACTGAAGCTTTCTTT. Protein product: CASSPGTGNTEAFF.

CDR3 in amino acids: CASSNRAGNSPLHF. The DNA for the CDR3 is TGTGCCAGCAGCAATCGGGCAGGGAATTCACCCCTCCACTTT. The rearrangement uses TRBV5-6 and TRBJ1-6; possibly TRBD1 for D (5 bases). Trimming took off 4 bases at V and 7 bases at J, with 12 bases between the two ends. CDR1 SGHDT and CDR2 YYEEEE come from the germline V gene. The CDR3 extends over 14 amino acids.

This clonotype appeared many times. V gene TRBV20-1 combines with J gene TRBJ2-1; 10 bases fit TRBD2. Germline assignment: CDR1 DFQATT and CDR2 SNEGSKA (reference sequence). The CDR3 covers 18 residues. J gave up 3 bases and V 3 bases, and 14 bases lay outside the gene matches. CDR3 bases: TGCAGTGCTAGGGCGGCTAGCGGGAGTCACCCAGGCTACAATGAGCAGTTCTTC. Translating it yields CSARAASGSHPGYNEQFF.

This clonotype appeared many times. CDR3 nucleotide sequence: TGTGCCAGCAGCGTAGGGAGCGGGCTCACCGGGGAGCTGTTTTTT. This translates into CASSVGSGLTGELFF. This chain connects TRBV9 to TRBJ2-2; tentatively, D is TRBD2 (6 bases). There are 15 residues in the CDR3. Germline assignment: CDR1 SGDLS and CDR2 YYNGEE. Trimming left V 0 bases short and J 4 bases short, with 10 bases between.

This clonotype was seen repeatedly, ten times or more. V gene TRBV28 combines with J gene TRBJ2-3, with 15 bases lining up with TRBD2. From germline, CDR1 is MDHEN and CDR2 SYDVKM. This CDR3 region has 18 residues. The V gene end was trimmed by 4 bases and the J gene end by 4 bases; junction bases not matched to a gene: 9. The CDR3 protein is CASSSPGLAGGKPDTQYF. In DNA, the CDR3 is TGTGCCAGCAGTTCGCCGGGACTAGCGGGAGGAAAGCCAGATACGCAGTATTTT. Filled out from reference TRBV28 and TRBJ2-3, the complete variable domain reads DVKVTQSSRYLVKRTGEKVFLECVQDMDHENMFWYRQDPGLGLRLIYFSYDVKMKEKGDIPEGYSVSREKKERFSLILESASTNQTSMYLCASSSPGLAGGKPDTQYFGPGTRLTVL.

This clonotype appeared a single time. The chain couples TRBV7-9 to TRBJ1-1; TRBD1 might be the D (6 bases). The CDR3 contains 15 residues. V dropped 7 bases and J dropped 1 base, with 16 bases sitting between them. From germline, CDR1 is SEHNR and CDR2 FQNEAQ (reference sequence). The CDR3 loop is CASKKTGSGNTEAFF. The CDR3, as DNA: TGTGCCAGCAAGAAGACAGGCTCGGGGAACACTGAAGCTTTCTTT.

The table lists this clonotype with many counts. This sequence joins TRBV7-9 and TRBJ1-1; perhaps TRBD1 as D (5 bases). This CDR3 region has 13 residues. V lost 3 bases and J 5 bases, leaving 10 bases between the germline ends. Germline CDR1 reads SEHNR; CDR2 reads FQNEAQ (reference sequence). The CDR3 DNA is TGTGCCAGCAGCTTCGAGGGGCAGACTGAAGCTTTCTTT. Residues: CASSFEGQTEAFF.

This clonotype occurred many times. V and J are TRBV27 and TRBJ2-7; possibly TRBD1 or TRBD2 for D (5 bases each). Trimming stripped 3 bases from V and 6 bases from J, with 15 bases between. Germline V lookup: CDR1 MNHEY, CDR2 SMNVEV (reference sequence). The CDR3 length is 14 residues. The chain's CDR3 is CASSLGVGRGEQYV. The CDR3 DNA reads as TGTGCCAGCAGTTTGGGGGTGGGTAGAGGCGAGCAGTACGTC.

The table lists this clonotype with many counts. The chain recombines TRBV29-1 with TRBJ2-3; no firm D call. The length of the CDR3 is 12 residues. CDR1 is SQVTM, CDR2 ANQGSEA, per germline. V gave up 1 base and J gave up 4 bases, with 6 bases separating them. CDR3 loop: CSVEVGSDTQYF. The DNA of the CDR3 is TGCAGCGTTGAAGTAGGGTCAGATACGCAGTATTTT.

This clonotype has at least ten counts. The gene calls are TRBV20-1 and TRBJ2-7; 8 nucleotides line up with TRBD2. The length of the CDR3 is 12 residues. Germline V gene lookup returns CDR1 DFQATT and CDR2 SNEGSKA (reference sequence). With V trimmed by 5 bases and J by 1 base, 1 base remained unmatched. DNA for the CDR3: TGCAGTGCTTCTAGCGGGTCCTACGAGCAGTACTTC. It codes for CSASSGSYEQYF.

This clonotype occurred many times. The chain carries TRBV3-1 and TRBJ1-1; D is undetermined. V lost 1 base and J 2 bases, leaving 2 bases between the germline ends. This CDR3 has 12 amino acids. Germline CDR1 LGHDT, CDR2 YNNKEL (reference sequence). This CDR3 reads CASSQANTEAFF. CDR3 coding DNA: TGTGCCAGCAGCCAAGCAAACACTGAAGCTTTCTTT.

The chain employs TRBV2 and TRBJ2-7, with unresolved D. CDR1 and CDR2 from the germline V gene are SNHLY and FYNNEI. CDR3 length equals 12 residues. Trimming removed 1 base at V and 9 bases at J, with 10 bases between. CDR3 in DNA: TGTGCCAGCAGTGAAGGGGCGTGGGGGCAGTACTTC. Encoded protein: CASSEGAWGQYF.

This clonotype was observed at least ten times. The J gene is TRBJ2-3, the V gene TRBV5-1; unclear D gene. This CDR3 has 17 residues. Germline CDR1 and CDR2: SGHRS and YFSETQ. Trimming cost V 0 bases and J 2 bases, with 16 bases left between them. The CDR3 DNA follows: TGCGCCAGCAGCTTGGCCGGCCGGCCAGCCCTCACAGATACGCAGTATTTT. Translation: CASSLAGRPALTDTQYF.

This clonotype has only a few counts. V gene TRBV2 combines with J gene TRBJ2-2, with 7 nucleotides matching TRBD2. The CDR3 contains 15 residues. Germline V gives CDR1 SNHLY, CDR2 FYNNEI. Unmatched junction bases numbered 10, after V lost 7 bases and J lost 5 bases. CDR3 nucleotides: TGTGCCAGCAAATGGAAGGCTAGCGGAACCGGGGAGCTGTTTTTT. Its protein is CASKWKASGTGELFF.